These 5 T cell receptor beta chains share one sample of origin, sequenced in a study of technical replicates of blood from a handful of donors. The repertoire was sequenced with immunoSEQ multiplex PCR; TCRdb's copy has only in-frame clones and lacks some. Of tens of thousands of clones in the sample, around 97% were seen once. Sequencing was performed on T cells isolated from PBMCs. Every receptor here comes from a human donor in good health.

The V and J genes are TRBV28 and TRBJ1-4; D ambiguous. The germline V gene has CDR1 MDHEN and CDR2 SYDVKM. This CDR3 contains 14 residues. The V and J ends lost 6 bases and 0 bases respectively, with 8 bases between them. CDR3 sequence reads: CASSRSATNEKLFF. CDR3 DNA sequence: TGTGCCAGCAGCCGTTCGGCAACTAATGAAAAACTGTTTTTT. The full variable domain, its missing parts supplied by reference TRBV28 and TRBJ1-4, is DVKVTQSSRYLVKRTGEKVFLECVQDMDHENMFWYRQDPGLGLRLIYFSYDVKMKEKGDIPEGYSVSREKKERFSLILESASTNQTSMYLCASSRSATNEKLFFGSGTQLSVL.

The chain carries TRBV7-8 and TRBJ1-1; TRBD1 matches 10 bases. This CDR3 comprises 16 residues. V was clipped by 5 bases and J by 2 bases; unmatched bases: 8. In germline, CDR1 is SGHVS, CDR2 FQNEAQ. The CDR3 DNA follows: TGTGCCAGCAGCCCAAACCGACAGGGGGCTAACACTGAAGCTTTCTTT. Translating gives CASSPNRQGANTEAFF.

The chain carries TRBV29-1 and TRBJ2-5; 8 bases agree with TRBD1. This CDR3 contains 14 residues. Germline V CDR1 and CDR2: SQVTM, ANQGSEA. Trimming removed 7 bases from V and 4 bases from J; junction bases left unmatched: 11. Here the CDR3 DNA reads TGCAGCGCGGCGATGACAGGGGTTTTAGAGACCCAGTACTTC. This gives the protein CSAAMTGVLETQYF.

The chain has TRBV30 and TRBJ1-1, with D possibly TRBD1 on 5 matching bases. V gave up 0 bases and J gave up 1 base, with 9 bases separating them. Germline V gene data show CDR1 as GTSNPN and CDR2 as SVGIG (reference sequence). The CDR3 extends over 14 amino acids. The chain's CDR3 is CAWSVQGPNTEAFF. The CDR3 bases are TGTGCCTGGAGTGTCCAGGGCCCGAACACTGAAGCTTTCTTT.

Here the CDR3 DNA reads TGTGCCAGCAGTTTAAATCCCCATAACACTGAAGCTTTCTTT. It codes for CASSLNPHNTEAFF. The V gene is TRBV27, the J gene TRBJ1-1; D ambiguous. Germline CDR1 MNHEY, CDR2 SMNVEV (reference sequence). V was trimmed by 2 bases and J by 2 bases, leaving 9 bases between them. The CDR3 spans 14 residues.